This passage covers 19 T cell receptor beta chains from one sample sequenced in a study of T cells in Graves' hyperthyroidism and ophthalmopathy. Authors of the study amplified TCR beta CDR3 regions from RNA transcripts. The TCR CDR3 was amplified in a first-round RT-PCR using the HTBI primer set. MiXCR, run by TCRdb on the multiplex PCR reads, gives a single entry per CDR3 protein. Of more than 650,000 distinct CDR3 sequences in the sample, roughly 15% were seen once. The material sequenced was blood. Receptor source: a young woman with Graves' hyperthyroidism.

This clonotype was seen at least ten times. The V call is TRBV20-1, the J call TRBJ1-1; maybe TRBD1 (6 bases). From germline, CDR1 is DFQATT and CDR2 SNEGSKA (reference sequence). The CDR3 has 13 amino acids. The V gene lost 3 bases and the J gene lost 4 bases, with 12 bases spanning the gap. The CDR3, as DNA: TGCAGTGCTAGGAGGACAGCCGTCACTGAAGCTTTCTTT. Translation gives CSARRTAVTEAFF.

This clonotype was counted a single time. This chain joins TRBV7-9 and TRBJ1-2; D perhaps matches TRBD1 (6 bases). V was shortened by 2 bases and J by 0 bases, with 10 bases between the two germline ends. This CDR3 is built from 15 residues. The germline V gene encodes CDR1 SEHNR and CDR2 FQNEAQ (reference sequence). CDR3 nucleotides: TGTGCCAGCAGCTTAAAAGGACAGCCTAACTATGGCTACACCTTC. It specifies CASSLKGQPNYGYTF.

Note on this clonotype: This may come from a read error, since a much larger clone is one base off. The chain links TRBV28 to TRBJ2-1; possibly TRBD1 for D (5 bases). The ends were cut back, 2 bases at V and 6 bases at J, with 23 bases in the middle. This CDR3 has 18 amino acids. Germline-derived CDR1 and CDR2 are MDHEN and SYDVKM. CDR3 sequence reads: CASSLKLRASVACNEQFF. CDR3 in DNA: TGTGCCAGCAGTTTAAAGCTCAGGGCATCGGTGGCCTGCAATGAGCAGTTCTTC.

The CDR3 spells CASSLYEAREETQYF. The CDR3 region has the DNA TGTGCCAGCAGCTTATATGAAGCCAGGGAGGAGACCCAGTACTTC. The chain employs TRBV7-9 and TRBJ2-5; the D call may be TRBD1 or TRBD2 (5 bases each). The CDR3 sequence is 15 residues long. The germline gives CDR1 SEHNR, CDR2 FQNEAQ (reference sequence). The ends were cut back, 2 bases at V and 5 bases at J, with 15 bases in the middle.

This clonotype was detected a few times. The chain employs TRBV19 and TRBJ2-1, with TRBD1 matching over 7 bases. Germline-derived CDR1 and CDR2 are LNHDA and SQIVND (reference sequence). CDR3 length: 15 amino acids. With 3 bases clipped from V and 9 bases from J, the junction kept 11 bases outside the gene matches. The CDR3 loop is CASSIGGNRGGEQFF. The CDR3 region has the DNA TGTGCCAGTAGTATTGGGGGAAACAGGGGTGGTGAGCAGTTCTTC.

This chain connects TRBV10-3 to TRBJ2-3, with 12 nucleotides matching TRBD2. Germline V gene data show CDR1 as ENHRY and CDR2 as SYGVKD. V lost 4 bases and J lost 1; bases outside the gene matches: 6. This CDR3 region has 17 residues. The CDR3 nucleotides read TGTGCCATCAGTGGACGACTAGCGGGAGTGGGCACAGATACGCAGTATTTT. It translates to CAISGRLAGVGTDTQYF.

The rearrangement links TRBV7-9 to TRBJ2-5; maybe TRBD2 (5 bases). Germline V lookup: CDR1 SEHNR, CDR2 FQNEAQ (reference sequence). The CDR3 is made up of 16 amino acids. V was pared by 1 base and J by 3 bases, with 15 bases between. CDR3 in amino acids: CASSLGIPSTKETQYF. CDR3 DNA sequence: TGTGCCAGCAGCTTAGGAATCCCCTCGACTAAAGAGACCCAGTACTTC. The full variable domain, rest sourced from reference TRBV7-9 and TRBJ2-5, is DTGVSQNPRHKITKRGQNVTFRCDPISEHNRLYWYRQTLGQGPEFLTYFQNEAQLEKSRLLSDRFSAERPKGSFSTLEIQRTEQGDSAMYLCASSLGIPSTKETQYFGPGTRLLVL.

This clonotype occurred many times. This chain uses TRBV9 with TRBJ1-1; D not resolved. Trimming pared 4 bases from V and 0 bases from J, leaving 10 bases between. The CDR3 is 14 residues long. CDR1 and CDR2 from the germline V gene are SGDLS and YYNGEE. CDR3 amino acids: CASSRVVMNTEAFF. In DNA, the CDR3 is TGTGCCAGCAGCAGGGTTGTAATGAACACTGAAGCTTTCTTT.

This clonotype was seen at least ten times. The chain combines TRBV28 with TRBJ2-1, with 9 bases identical to TRBD2. Germline CDR1 is MDHEN and CDR2 is SYDVKM. The J segment lost 2 bases and the V segment lost 7 bases, leaving 3 bases of the junction unmatched. The CDR3 is 14 residues long. The CDR3 DNA sequence: TGTGCCAGCATTAGCGGGAGAACCTACAATGAGCAGTTCTTC. This translates into CASISGRTYNEQFF. Full variable domain (outside the CDR3, taken from reference TRBV28 and TRBJ2-1): DVKVTQSSRYLVKRTGEKVFLECVQDMDHENMFWYRQDPGLGLRLIYFSYDVKMKEKGDIPEGYSVSREKKERFSLILESASTNQTSMYLCASISGRTYNEQFFGPGTRLTVL.

This chain joins TRBV19 and TRBJ1-4, with D perhaps TRBD1 (5 bases). The CDR3 is 15 amino acids. V lost 3 bases to trimming and J lost 8 bases, with 16 bases between them. Per the germline V gene, CDR1 is LNHDA and CDR2 is SQIVND (reference sequence). The CDR3 loop reads CASSMSQGRGEKLFF. In nucleotides, the CDR3 is TGTGCCAGTAGTATGTCGCAGGGACGAGGAGAAAAACTGTTTTTT.

This clonotype was seen at least ten times. The chain recombines TRBV5-1 with TRBJ2-1; D gene unclear. Germline V CDR1 and CDR2: SGHRS, YFSETQ. Trimming removed 3 bases from V and 7 bases from J, with 8 bases in between. The CDR3 has 12 residues. CDR3: CASSSAVNEQFF. The DNA for the CDR3 is TGCGCCAGCAGCTCCGCCGTTAATGAGCAGTTCTTC.

At least ten counts were recorded for this clonotype. Written as DNA, the CDR3 is TGTGCCAGCCGGACAGGGGGCTACAATGAGCAGTTCTTC. Amino acid sequence: CASRTGGYNEQFF. The V gene is TRBV7-9, the J gene TRBJ2-1; 10 bases are shared with TRBD1. CDR3 length: 13 amino acids. Germline values: CDR1 SEHNR, CDR2 FQNEAQ (reference sequence). V trimming: 8 bases; J trimming: 3 bases; junction bases outside the gene matches: 1.

The V and J genes are TRBV6-2 or TRBV6-3 and TRBJ2-5, with 14 positions matching TRBD2. The CDR3 runs to 17 residues. Germline V gives CDR1 MNHEY, CDR2 SVGEGT. Trimming took 5 bases from V and 4 from J; bases not matched to a gene: 9. CDR3 protein: CASSEAQGLAGAETQYF. The DNA for the CDR3 is TGTGCCAGCAGTGAGGCCCAGGGACTAGCGGGAGCAGAGACCCAGTACTTC.

In the case of this clonotype: One junction end disagrees with the germline gene, perhaps due to a read error. This chain connects TRBV7-3 to TRBJ2-3, with 8 bases that match TRBD2. CDR3 length: 16 residues. Germline V gene data show CDR1 as SGHTA and CDR2 as FQGTGA. CDR3 DNA: TGTGCCAGCAGCCCGGGGACTAGATTTAGCACAGATACGCAGTGTTTT. Its translation is CASSPGTRFSTDTQCF.

This clonotype has just a few counts. A much larger clone differs by one base, so this may be a read error. CDR3 DNA: TGCGCCAGCAGCATGGCCGAGGCGAACACTGAAGCTTTCTTT. It yields the protein CASSMAEANTEAFF. V usage is TRBV5-1 and J usage is TRBJ1-1; D uncertain. V was cut by 4 bases and J by 1 base, with 11 bases left in between. CDR3 length equals 14 residues. The V gene's germline CDR1 is SGHRS and CDR2 YFSETQ.

Ten or more counts support this clonotype. The genes are TRBV7-2 and TRBJ1-5, with D hard to call. The V gene's germline CDR1 is SGHTA and CDR2 FQGNSA. The V end was cut by 2 bases, the J end by 2 bases, with 10 bases between. This CDR3 has 15 residues. This chain's CDR3 is CASSLSYLGNQPQHF. In DNA, the CDR3 is TGTGCCAGCAGCTTATCGTACCTGGGCAATCAGCCCCAGCATTTT.

This chain joins TRBV20-1 and TRBJ2-3, with D tentatively TRBD1 or TRBD2 (6 bases each). There are 14 residues in the CDR3. V was pared by 6 bases and J by 4 bases, with 17 bases between. Looked up from germline, CDR1 is DFQATT and CDR2 is SNEGSKA (reference sequence). The CDR3, as DNA: TGCAGTGCCCTCCGGGGGCCGGGGGCAGATACGCAGTATTTT. This gives the protein CSALRGPGADTQYF.

This clonotype was observed a few times. The V call is TRBV12-3 or TRBV12-4, the J call TRBJ2-1; 7 nucleotides agree with TRBD2. V dropped 0 bases and J dropped 9; count of bases not matched to a gene: 8. This CDR3 contains 15 residues. CDR3 protein: CASSLAAGGGGEQFF. The CDR3 nucleotides are TGTGCCAGCAGTTTAGCAGCGGGTGGGGGGGGTGAGCAGTTCTTC.

The V and J genes are TRBV11-2 and TRBJ1-2; TRBD1 is a possible D gene (6 bases). Germline lookup yields CDR1 SGHAT and CDR2 FQNNGV. The CDR3 has 17 amino acids. The V end was cut by 5 bases, the J end by 1 base, with 20 bases between. CDR3 DNA sequence: TGTGCCAGCAGCAGGGGGGTGGCGTCCGCGGGTAACTATGGCTACACCTTC. Its protein product is CASSRGVASAGNYGYTF.